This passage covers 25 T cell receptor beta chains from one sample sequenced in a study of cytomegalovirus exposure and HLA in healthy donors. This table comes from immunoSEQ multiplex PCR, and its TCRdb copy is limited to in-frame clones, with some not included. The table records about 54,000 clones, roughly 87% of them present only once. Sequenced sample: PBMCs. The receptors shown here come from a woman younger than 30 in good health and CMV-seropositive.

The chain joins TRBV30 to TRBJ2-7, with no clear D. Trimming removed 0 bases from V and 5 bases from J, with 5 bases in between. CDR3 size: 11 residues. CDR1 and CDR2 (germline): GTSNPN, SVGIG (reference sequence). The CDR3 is CAWSVTNEQYF. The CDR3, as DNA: TGTGCCTGGAGTGTCACAAACGAGCAGTACTTC.

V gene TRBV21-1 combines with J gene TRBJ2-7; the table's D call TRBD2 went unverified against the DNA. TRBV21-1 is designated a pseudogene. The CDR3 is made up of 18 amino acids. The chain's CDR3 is CASSKVEVGATRGYEQYF. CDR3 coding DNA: TGTGCCAGCAGCAAAGTTGAAGTCGGTGCCACCAGAGGATACGAGCAGTACTTC.

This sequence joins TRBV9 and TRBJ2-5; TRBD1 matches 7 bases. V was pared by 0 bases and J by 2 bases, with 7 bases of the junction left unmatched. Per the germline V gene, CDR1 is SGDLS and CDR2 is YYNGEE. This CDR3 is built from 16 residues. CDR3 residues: CASSVGTGTAQETQYF. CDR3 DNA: TGTGCCAGCAGCGTAGGTACCGGGACAGCGCAAGAGACCCAGTACTTC.

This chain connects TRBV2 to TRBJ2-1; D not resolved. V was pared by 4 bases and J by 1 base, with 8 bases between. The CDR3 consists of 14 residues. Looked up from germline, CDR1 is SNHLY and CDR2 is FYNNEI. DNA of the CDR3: TGTGCCAGCAGTGGGCAGGTTTCCTACAATGAGCAGTTCTTC. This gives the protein CASSGQVSYNEQFF.

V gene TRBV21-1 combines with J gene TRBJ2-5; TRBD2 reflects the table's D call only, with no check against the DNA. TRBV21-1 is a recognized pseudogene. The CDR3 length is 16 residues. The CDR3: CASSPWEESGEETQYF. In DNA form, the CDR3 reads TGTGCCAGCAGCCCCTGGGAGGAAAGCGGGGAAGAGACCCAGTACTTC.

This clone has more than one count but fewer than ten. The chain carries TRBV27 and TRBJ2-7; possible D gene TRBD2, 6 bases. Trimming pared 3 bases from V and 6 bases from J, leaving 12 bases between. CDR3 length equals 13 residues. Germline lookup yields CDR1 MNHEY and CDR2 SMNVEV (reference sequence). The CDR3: CASSFLGGREQYF. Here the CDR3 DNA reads TGTGCCAGCAGTTTTCTGGGGGGACGCGAGCAGTACTTC.

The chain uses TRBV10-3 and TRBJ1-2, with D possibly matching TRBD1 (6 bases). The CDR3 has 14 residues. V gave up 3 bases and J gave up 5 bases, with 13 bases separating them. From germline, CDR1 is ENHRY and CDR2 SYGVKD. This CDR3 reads CAISEPGRGYGYTF. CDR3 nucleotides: TGTGCCATCAGTGAACCGGGTAGGGGGTATGGCTACACCTTC.

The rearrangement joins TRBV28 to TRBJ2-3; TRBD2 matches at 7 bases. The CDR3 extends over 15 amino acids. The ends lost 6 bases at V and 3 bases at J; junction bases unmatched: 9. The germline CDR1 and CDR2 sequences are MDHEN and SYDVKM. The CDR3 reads CASRDRRGGTDTQYF. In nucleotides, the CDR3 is TGTGCCAGCAGGGACCGACGGGGAGGGACAGATACGCAGTATTTT.

This CDR3 is CASSSTTANTGELFF. For the CDR3, the DNA is TGTGCCAGCAGTTCGACTACCGCGAACACCGGGGAGCTGTTTTTT. This chain links TRBV6-1 with TRBJ2-2; possibly TRBD2 for D (5 bases). Germline CDR1 and CDR2: MNHNS and SASEGT. V lost 5 bases, J lost 0 bases, and 10 bases lay in between. This CDR3 is 15 amino acids long.

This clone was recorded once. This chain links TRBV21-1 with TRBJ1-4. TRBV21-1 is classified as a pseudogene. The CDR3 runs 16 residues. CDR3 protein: CASTQRGGASNEKLFF. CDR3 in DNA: TGTGCCAGCACCCAAAGAGGGGGGGCTTCTAATGAAAAACTGTTTTTT.

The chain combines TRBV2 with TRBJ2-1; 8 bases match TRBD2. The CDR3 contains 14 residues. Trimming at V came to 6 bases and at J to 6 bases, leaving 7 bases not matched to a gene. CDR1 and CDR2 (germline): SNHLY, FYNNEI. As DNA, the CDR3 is TGTGCCAGCAGCGGACTAGCCTCCGTCAATGAGCAGTTCTTC. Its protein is CASSGLASVNEQFF.

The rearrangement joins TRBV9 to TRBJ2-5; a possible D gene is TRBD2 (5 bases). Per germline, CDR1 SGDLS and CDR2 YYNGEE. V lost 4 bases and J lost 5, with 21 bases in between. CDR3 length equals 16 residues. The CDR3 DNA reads TGTGCCAGCAGCTTGGGTTCTCATACTACGGGGGAGACCCAGTACTTC. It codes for CASSLGSHTTGETQYF.

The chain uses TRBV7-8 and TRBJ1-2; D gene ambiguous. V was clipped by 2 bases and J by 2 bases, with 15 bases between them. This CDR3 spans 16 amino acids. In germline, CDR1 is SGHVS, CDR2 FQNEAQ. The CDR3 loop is CASSLSVKAANYGYTF. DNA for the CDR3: TGTGCCAGCAGCTTAAGCGTAAAAGCAGCGAACTATGGCTACACCTTC.

CDR3 loop: CASRETEYGYTF. Here the CDR3 DNA reads TGTGCCAGTAGGGAGACCGAATATGGCTACACCTTC. The J gene is TRBJ1-2, the V gene TRBV19, with D unclear. The germline V and J ends were trimmed by 6 bases and 5 bases, with 10 bases remaining between them. Germline V gene data show CDR1 as LNHDA and CDR2 as SQIVND (reference sequence). The CDR3 sequence is 12 residues long.

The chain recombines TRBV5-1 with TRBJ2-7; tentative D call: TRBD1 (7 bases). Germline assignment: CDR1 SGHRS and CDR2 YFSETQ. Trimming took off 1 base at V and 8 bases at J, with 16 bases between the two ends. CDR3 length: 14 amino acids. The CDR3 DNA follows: TGCGCCAGCAGCTTGAGGCTCTCAGGGGGGCAGCAGTACTTC. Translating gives CASSLRLSGGQQYF.

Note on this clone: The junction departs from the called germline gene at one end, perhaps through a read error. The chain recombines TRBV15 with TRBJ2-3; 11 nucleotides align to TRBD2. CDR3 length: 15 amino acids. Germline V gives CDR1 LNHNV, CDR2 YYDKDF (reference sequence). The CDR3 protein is CTTSSPSGGRDTQYF. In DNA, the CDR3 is TGTACCACCAGCAGTCCTAGCGGGGGGAGAGATACGCAGTATTTT.

The CDR3 loop is CASSLGTGAYEQYF. The CDR3 region has the DNA TGCGCCAGCAGCCTAGGGACAGGAGCCTACGAGCAGTACTTC. V and J are TRBV5-1 and TRBJ2-7, with 8 nucleotides matching TRBD1. The J segment lost 2 bases and the V segment lost 4 bases, leaving 5 bases of the junction unmatched. Germline V CDR1 and CDR2: SGHRS, YFSETQ. The CDR3 sequence is 14 residues long.

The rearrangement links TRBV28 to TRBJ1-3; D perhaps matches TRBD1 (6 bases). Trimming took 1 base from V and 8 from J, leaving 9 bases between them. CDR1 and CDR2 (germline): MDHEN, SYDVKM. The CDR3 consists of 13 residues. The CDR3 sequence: CASSLYRVDTIYF. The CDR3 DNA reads TGTGCCAGCAGTTTATACAGGGTGGACACCATATATTTT.

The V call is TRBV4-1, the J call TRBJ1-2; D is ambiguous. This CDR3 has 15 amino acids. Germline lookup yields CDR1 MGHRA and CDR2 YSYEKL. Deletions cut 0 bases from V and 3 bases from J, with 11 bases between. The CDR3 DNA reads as TGCGCCAGCAGCCAAGATCGAAGCGTATACTATGGCTACACCTTC. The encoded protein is CASSQDRSVYYGYTF.

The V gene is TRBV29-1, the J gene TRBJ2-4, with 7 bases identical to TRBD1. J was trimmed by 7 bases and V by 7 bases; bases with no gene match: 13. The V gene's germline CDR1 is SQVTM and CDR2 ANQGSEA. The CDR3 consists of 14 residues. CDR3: CSGWTGSTGNIQYF. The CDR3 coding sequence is TGCAGCGGATGGACAGGCTCTACTGGGAACATTCAGTACTTC.

The CDR3 coding sequence is TGCGCCAGCAGTAATGACAGAGAGAATAATTCACCCCTCCACTTT. This encodes CASSNDRENNSPLHF. V and J are TRBV5-1 and TRBJ1-6; TRBD1 might be the D (5 bases). Germline CDR1 SGHRS, CDR2 YFSETQ. V was pared by 5 bases and J by 5 bases, with 14 bases between. The CDR3 length is 15 residues.

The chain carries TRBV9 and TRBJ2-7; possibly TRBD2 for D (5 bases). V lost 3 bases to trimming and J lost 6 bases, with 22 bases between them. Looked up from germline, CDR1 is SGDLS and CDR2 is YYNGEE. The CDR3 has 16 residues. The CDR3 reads CASSASSGKTWGEQYF. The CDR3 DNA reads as TGTGCCAGCAGCGCAAGTTCGGGGAAAACTTGGGGCGAGCAGTACTTC.

CDR3 sequence reads: CASTPWGERQETQYF. For the CDR3, the DNA is TGTGCCAGCACCCCCTGGGGGGAACGGCAAGAGACCCAGTACTTC. The genes are TRBV27 and TRBJ2-5; D is perhaps TRBD2 (6 bases). The V gene lost 7 bases and the J gene lost 2 bases, with 17 bases spanning the gap. This CDR3 has 15 amino acids. CDR1 is MNHEY, CDR2 SMNVEV, per germline (reference sequence).

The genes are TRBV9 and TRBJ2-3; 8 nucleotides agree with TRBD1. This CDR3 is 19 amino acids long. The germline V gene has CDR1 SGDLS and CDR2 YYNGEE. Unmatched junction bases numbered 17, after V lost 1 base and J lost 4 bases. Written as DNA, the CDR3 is TGTGCCAGCAGCGTAAACCCCCATTGGACAGGGAATAAGGCAGATACGCAGTATTTT. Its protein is CASSVNPHWTGNKADTQYF.

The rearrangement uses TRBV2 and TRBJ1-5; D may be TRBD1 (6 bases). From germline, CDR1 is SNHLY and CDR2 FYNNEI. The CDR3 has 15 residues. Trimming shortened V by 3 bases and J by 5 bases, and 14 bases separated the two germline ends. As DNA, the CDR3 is TGTGCCAGCAGTGAGCAGGGGCTGTGGGATCAGCCCCAGCATTTT. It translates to CASSEQGLWDQPQHF. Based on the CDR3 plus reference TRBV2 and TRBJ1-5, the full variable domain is EPEVTQTPSHQVTQMGQEVILRCVPISNHLYFYWYRQILGQKVEFLVSFYNNEISEKSEIFDDQFSVERPDGSNFTLKIRSTKLEDSAMYFCASSEQGLWDQPQHFGDGTRLSIL.